This TCR beta chain was retrieved from a study of T cell changes during pregnancy in multiple sclerosis. Generated by immunoSEQ multiplex PCR, the TCRdb table keeps only in-frame clones and is missing some. The data show 30,000 to 35,000 clones, around 90% seen once. This CDR3 comprises 14 residues. Germline values: CDR1 MGHRA, CDR2 YSYEKL. V lost 1 base, J lost 4 bases, and 10 bases lay in between. The sequences come from CD8+ T cells from peripheral blood mononuclear cells, collected in the third trimester of pregnancy. The TCR comes from a female donor with multiple sclerosis, enrolled in a pregnancy study. V gene TRBV4-1 combines with J gene TRBJ1-2; possible D gene TRBD1, 5 bases. CDR3 amino acids: CASSQVGGGYGYTF. The CDR3 DNA reads as TGCGCCAGCAGCCAAGTGGGGGGGGGCTATGGCTACACCTTC.